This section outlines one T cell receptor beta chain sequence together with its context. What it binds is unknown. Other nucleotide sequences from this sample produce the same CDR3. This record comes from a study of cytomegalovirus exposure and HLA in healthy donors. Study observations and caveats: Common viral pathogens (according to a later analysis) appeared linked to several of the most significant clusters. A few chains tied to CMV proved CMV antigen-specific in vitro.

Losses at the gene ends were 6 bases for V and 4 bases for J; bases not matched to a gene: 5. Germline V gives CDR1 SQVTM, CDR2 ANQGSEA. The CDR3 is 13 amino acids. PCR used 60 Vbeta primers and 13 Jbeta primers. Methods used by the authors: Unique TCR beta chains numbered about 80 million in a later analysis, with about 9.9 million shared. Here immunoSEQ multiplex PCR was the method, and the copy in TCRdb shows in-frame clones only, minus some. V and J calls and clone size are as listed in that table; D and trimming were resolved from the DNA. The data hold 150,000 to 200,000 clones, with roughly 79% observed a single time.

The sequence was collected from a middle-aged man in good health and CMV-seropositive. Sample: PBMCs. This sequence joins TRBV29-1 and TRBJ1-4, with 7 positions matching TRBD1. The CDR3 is CSVQTGNNEKLFF. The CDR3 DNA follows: TGCAGCGTCCAGACAGGGAATAATGAAAAACTGTTTTTT.